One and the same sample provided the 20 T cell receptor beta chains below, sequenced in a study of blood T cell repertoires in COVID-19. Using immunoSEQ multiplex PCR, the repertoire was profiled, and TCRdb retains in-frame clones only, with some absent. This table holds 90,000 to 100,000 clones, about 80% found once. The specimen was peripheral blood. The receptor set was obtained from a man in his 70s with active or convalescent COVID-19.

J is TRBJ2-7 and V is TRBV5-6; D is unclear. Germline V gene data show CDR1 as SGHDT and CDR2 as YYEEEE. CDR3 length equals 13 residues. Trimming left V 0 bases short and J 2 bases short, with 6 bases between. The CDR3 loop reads CASSLGRTYEQYF. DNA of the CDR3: TGTGCCAGCAGCTTGGGGCGGACCTACGAGCAGTACTTC.

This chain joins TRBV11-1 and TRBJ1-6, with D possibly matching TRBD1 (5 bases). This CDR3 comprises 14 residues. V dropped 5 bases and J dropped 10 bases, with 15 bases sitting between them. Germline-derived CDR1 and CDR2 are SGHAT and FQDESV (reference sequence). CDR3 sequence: CASSGGTGASPLHF. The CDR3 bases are TGTGCCAGCAGCGGGGGGACGGGCGCCTCACCCCTCCACTTT.

The CDR3 coding sequence is TGTGCCAGCAGCCGCCGGAGCGGGGGAGAAGAGACCCAGTACTTC. This codes for CASSRRSGGEETQYF. The chain is built from TRBV11-3 and TRBJ2-5; 8 nucleotides agree with TRBD2. CDR1 is SGHNT and CDR2 is YENEEA in the germline V gene. V was clipped by 5 bases and J by 3 bases; unmatched bases: 8. This CDR3 region has 15 residues.

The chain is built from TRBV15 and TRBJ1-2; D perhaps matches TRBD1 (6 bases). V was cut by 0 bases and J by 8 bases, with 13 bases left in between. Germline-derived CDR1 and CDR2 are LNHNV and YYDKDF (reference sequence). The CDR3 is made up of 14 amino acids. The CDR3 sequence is CATSREGGARGYTF. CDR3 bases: TGTGCCACCAGCAGAGAGGGGGGGGCACGGGGCTACACCTTC.

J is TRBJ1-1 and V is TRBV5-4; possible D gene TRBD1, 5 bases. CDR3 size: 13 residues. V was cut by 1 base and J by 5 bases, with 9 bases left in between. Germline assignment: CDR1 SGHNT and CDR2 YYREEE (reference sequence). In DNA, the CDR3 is TGTGCCAGCAGCTTGTATGGGGGGACTGAAGCTTTCTTT. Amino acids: CASSLYGGTEAFF.

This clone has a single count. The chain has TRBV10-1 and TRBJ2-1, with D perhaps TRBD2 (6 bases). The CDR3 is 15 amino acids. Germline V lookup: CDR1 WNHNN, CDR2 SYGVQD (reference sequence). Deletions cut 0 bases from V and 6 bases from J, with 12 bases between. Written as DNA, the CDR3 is TGCGCCAGCAGTGAGTCGTCAGGGAGGCGCAATGAGCAGTTCTTC. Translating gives CASSESSGRRNEQFF.

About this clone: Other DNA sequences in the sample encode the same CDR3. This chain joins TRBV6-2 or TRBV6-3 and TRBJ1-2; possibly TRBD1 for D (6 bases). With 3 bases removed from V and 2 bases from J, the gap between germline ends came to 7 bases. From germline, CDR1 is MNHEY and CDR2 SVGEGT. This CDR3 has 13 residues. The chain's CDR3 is CASSYDRNYGYTF. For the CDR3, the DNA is TGTGCCAGCAGTTATGACAGGAACTATGGCTACACCTTC.

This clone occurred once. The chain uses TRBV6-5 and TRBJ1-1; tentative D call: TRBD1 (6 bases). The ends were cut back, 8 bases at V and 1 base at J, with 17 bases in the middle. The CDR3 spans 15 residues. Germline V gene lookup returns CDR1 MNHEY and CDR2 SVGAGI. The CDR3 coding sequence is TGTGCCAGCCGGTACAGGGAATTGACGAACACTGAAGCTTTCTTT. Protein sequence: CASRYRELTNTEAFF.

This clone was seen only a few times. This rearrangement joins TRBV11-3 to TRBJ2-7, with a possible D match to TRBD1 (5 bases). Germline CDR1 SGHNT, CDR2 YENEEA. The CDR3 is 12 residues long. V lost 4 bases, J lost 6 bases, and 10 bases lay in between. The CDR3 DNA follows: TGTGCCAGCAGCTCCGACAGATCCGAGCAGTACTTC. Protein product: CASSSDRSEQYF.

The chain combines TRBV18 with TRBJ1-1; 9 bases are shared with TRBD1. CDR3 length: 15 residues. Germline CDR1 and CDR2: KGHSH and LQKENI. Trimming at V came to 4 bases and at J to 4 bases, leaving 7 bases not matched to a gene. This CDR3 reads CASSQVLTGGTEAFF. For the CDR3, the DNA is TGTGCCAGCTCACAAGTCCTGACAGGGGGCACTGAAGCTTTCTTT.

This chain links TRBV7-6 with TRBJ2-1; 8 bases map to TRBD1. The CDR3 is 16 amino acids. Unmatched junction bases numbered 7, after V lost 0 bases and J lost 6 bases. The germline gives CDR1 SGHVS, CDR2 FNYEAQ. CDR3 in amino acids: CASSLAQGASGNEQFF. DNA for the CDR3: TGTGCCAGCAGCTTAGCCCAGGGGGCTAGTGGCAATGAGCAGTTCTTC.

CDR3 sequence: CASSPFRGASYNEQFF. CDR3 DNA: TGTGCCAGCAGTCCTTTTCGGGGGGCTTCCTACAATGAGCAGTTCTTC. The rearrangement joins TRBV6-6 to TRBJ2-1; weak D call: TRBD2 (7 bases). V lost 5 bases to trimming and J lost 1 base, with 15 bases between them. This CDR3 is built from 16 residues. Germline CDR1 and CDR2: MNHNY and SVGAGI (reference sequence).

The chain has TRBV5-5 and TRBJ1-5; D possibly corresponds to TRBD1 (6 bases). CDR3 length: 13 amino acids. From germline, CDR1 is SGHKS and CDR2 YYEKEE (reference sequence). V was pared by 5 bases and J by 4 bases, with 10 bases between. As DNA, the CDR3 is TGTGCCAGCAGTCAGGACAGTAATCAGCCCCAGCATTTT. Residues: CASSQDSNQPQHF. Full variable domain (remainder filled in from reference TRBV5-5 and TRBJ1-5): DAGVTQSPTHLIKTRGQQVTLRCSPISGHKSVSWYQQVLGQGPQFIFQYYEKEERGRGNFPDRFSARQFPNYSSELNVNALLLGDSALYLCASSQDSNQPQHFGDGTRLSIL.

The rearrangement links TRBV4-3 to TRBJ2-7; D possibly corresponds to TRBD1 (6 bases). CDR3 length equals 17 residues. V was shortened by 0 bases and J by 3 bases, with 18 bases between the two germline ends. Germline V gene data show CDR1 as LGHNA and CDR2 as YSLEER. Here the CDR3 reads CASSQEPLTGTIYEQYF. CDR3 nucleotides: TGCGCCAGCAGCCAAGAACCTCTTACCGGGACAATCTACGAGCAGTACTTC.

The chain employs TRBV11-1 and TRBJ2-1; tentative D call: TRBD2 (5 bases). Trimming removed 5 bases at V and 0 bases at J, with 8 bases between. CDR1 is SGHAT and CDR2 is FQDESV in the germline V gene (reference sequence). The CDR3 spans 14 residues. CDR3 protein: CASSGSPSYNEQFF. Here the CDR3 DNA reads TGTGCCAGCAGCGGGAGCCCCTCCTACAATGAGCAGTTCTTC.

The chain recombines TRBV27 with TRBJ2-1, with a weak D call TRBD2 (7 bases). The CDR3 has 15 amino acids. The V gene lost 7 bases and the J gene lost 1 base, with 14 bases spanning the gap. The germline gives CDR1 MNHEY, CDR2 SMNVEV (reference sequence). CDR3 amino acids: CASKTEGGSYNEQFF. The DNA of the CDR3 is TGTGCCAGCAAAACTGAGGGGGGGTCCTACAATGAGCAGTTCTTC.

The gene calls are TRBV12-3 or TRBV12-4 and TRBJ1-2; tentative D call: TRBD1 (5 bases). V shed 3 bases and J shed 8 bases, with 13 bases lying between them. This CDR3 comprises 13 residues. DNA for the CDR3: TGTGCCAGCAGTTTCGGCGGGGCGAAGGGCTACACCTTC. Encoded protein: CASSFGGAKGYTF.

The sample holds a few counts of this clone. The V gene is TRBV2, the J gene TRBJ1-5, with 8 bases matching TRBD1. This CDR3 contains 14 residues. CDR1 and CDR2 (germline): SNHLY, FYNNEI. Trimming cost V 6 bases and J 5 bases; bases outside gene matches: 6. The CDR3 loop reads CASSRQGMDQPQHF. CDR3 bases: TGTGCCAGCAGCCGACAGGGGATGGATCAGCCCCAGCATTTT.

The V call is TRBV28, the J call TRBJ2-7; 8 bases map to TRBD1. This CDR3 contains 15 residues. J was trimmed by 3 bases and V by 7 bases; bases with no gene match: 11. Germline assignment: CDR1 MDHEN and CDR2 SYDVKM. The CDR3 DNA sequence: TGTGCCAGCACCGAGTCAGGGACAGGTGGCTACGAGCAGTACTTC. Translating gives CASTESGTGGYEQYF.

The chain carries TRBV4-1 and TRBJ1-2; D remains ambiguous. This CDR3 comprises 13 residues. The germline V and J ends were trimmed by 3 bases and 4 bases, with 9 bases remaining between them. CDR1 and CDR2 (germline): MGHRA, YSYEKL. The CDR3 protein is CASSQNMFYGYTF. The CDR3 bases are TGCGCCAGCAGCCAGAACATGTTCTATGGCTACACCTTC.